The clone carrying this T cell receptor beta chain showed up many times. As yet, its antigen is unknown. This entry belongs to a study of T cells after yellow fever vaccination. Overall study: Preparation used SMART-Seq v4 Ultra Low Input for the low-cell-number fractions.

Germline V gene data show CDR1 as DFQATT and CDR2 as SNEGSKA (reference sequence). V shed 5 bases and J shed 7 bases, with 12 bases lying between them. CDR3 size: 11 residues. Study results and limitations: The appearance of a small share of clonotypes in both CD4 and CD8 compartments was observed.

TCRdb passed the 5' RACE reads through MiXCR, listing each CDR3 protein once. In the table there are tens of thousands of distinct CDR3 sequences, approximately 7% of which are singletons. The V call is TRBV20-1, the J call TRBJ2-7; maybe TRBD2 (7 bases). This specimen consisted of CD8+ T cells sorted from PBMCs, obtained roughly 45 days after the first yellow fever vaccination. This sequence originates from a man in his late teens or twenties who received the YFV17D yellow fever vaccine. The CDR3 region is CSAPGGREQYV. DNA for the CDR3: TGCAGTGCTCCCGGGGGGCGGGAGCAGTACGTC.